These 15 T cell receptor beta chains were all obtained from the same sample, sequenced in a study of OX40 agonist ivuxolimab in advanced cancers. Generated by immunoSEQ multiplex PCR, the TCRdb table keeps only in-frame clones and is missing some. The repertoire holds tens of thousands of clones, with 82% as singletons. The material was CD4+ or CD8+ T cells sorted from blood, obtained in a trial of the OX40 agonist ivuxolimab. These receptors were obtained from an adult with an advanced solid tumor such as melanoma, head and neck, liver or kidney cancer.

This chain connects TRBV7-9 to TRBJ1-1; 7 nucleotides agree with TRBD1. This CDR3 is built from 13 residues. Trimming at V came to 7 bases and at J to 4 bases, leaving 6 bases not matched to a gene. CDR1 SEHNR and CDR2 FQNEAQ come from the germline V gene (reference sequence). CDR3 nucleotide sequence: TGTGCCAGCACCCAAGGGGGCTTCACTGAAGCTTTCTTT. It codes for CASTQGGFTEAFF.

The DNA of the CDR3 is TGTGCCAGCAGCAGTCCGACAGGGGAATACGAGCAGTACTTC. Translation: CASSSPTGEYEQYF. The V and J genes are TRBV7-9 and TRBJ2-7, with 8 bases aligning to TRBD1. Per germline, CDR1 SEHNR and CDR2 FQNEAQ (reference sequence). V gave up 5 bases and J gave up 4 bases; unmatched junction bases: 7. The CDR3 extends over 14 amino acids.

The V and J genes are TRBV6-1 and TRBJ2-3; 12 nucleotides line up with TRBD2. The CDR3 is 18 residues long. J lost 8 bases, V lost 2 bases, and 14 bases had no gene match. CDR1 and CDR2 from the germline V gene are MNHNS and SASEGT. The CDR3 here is CASSETPPSGGAPGTQYF. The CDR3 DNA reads TGTGCCAGCAGTGAAACGCCTCCTAGCGGGGGGGCCCCGGGTACGCAGTATTTT.

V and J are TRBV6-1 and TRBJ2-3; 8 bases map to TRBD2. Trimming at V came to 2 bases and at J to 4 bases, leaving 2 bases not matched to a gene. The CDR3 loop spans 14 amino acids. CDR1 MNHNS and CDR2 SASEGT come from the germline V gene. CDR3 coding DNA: TGTGCCAGCAGTGAACTAGCGGGTCCAGATACGCAGTATTTT. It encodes CASSELAGPDTQYF.

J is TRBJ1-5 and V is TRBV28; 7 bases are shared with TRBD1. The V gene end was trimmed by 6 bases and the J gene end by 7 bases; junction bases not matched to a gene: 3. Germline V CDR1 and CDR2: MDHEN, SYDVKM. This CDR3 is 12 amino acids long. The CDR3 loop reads CASSLTGQPQHF. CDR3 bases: TGTGCCAGCAGCTTGACAGGGCAGCCCCAGCATTTT.

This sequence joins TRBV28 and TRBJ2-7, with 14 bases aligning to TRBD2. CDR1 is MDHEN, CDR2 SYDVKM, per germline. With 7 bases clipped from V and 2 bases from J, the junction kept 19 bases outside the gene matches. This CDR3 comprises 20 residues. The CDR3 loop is CASKAPWTSGGLGSTYEQYF. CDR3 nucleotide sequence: TGTGCCAGCAAAGCTCCTTGGACTAGCGGGGGGCTAGGGAGTACCTACGAGCAGTACTTC.

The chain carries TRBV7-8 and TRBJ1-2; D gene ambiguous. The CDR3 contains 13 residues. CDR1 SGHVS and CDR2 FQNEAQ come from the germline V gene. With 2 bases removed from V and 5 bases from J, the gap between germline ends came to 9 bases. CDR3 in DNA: TGTGCCAGCAGCTTAACCCGCCTGTATGGCTACACCTTC. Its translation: CASSLTRLYGYTF. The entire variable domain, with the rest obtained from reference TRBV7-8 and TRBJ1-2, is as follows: GAGVSQSPRYKVAKRGQDVALRCDPISGHVSLFWYQQALGQGPEFLTYFQNEAQLDKSGLPSDRFFAERPEGSVSTLKIQRTQQEDSAVYLCASSLTRLYGYTFGSGTRLTVV.

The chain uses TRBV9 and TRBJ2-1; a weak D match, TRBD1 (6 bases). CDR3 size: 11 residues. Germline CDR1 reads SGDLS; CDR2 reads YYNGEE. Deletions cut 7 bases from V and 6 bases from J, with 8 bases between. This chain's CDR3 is CASSGVNEQFF. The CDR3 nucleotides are TGTGCCAGCTCAGGGGTCAATGAGCAGTTCTTC.

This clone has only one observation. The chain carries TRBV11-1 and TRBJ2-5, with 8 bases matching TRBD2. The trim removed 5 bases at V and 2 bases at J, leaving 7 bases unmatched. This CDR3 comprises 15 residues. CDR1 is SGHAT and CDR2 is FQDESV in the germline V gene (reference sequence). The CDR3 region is CASSPRIAGQETQYF. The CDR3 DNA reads TGTGCCAGCAGCCCCCGCATAGCGGGGCAAGAGACCCAGTACTTC.

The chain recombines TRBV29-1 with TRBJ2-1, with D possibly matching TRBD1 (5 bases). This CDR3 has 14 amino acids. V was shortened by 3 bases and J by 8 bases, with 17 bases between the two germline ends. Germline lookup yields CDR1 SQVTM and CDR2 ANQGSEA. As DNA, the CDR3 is TGCAGCGTTGATAGAGGCAGGGCCACGGATGAGCAGTTCTTC. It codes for CSVDRGRATDEQFF.

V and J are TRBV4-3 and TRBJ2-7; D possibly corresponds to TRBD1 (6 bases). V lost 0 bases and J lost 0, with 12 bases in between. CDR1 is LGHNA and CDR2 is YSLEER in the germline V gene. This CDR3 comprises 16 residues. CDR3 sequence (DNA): TGCGCCAGCAGCCAAGATTCCCAGGGGCTCTCCTACGAGCAGTACTTC. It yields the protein CASSQDSQGLSYEQYF.

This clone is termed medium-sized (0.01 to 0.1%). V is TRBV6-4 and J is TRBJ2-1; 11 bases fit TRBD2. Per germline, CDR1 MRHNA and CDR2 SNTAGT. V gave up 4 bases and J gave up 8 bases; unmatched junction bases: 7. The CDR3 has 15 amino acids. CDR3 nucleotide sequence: TGTGCCAGCAGTGCCACTAGCGGGAGTTCACATGAGCAGTTCTTC. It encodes CASSATSGSSHEQFF.

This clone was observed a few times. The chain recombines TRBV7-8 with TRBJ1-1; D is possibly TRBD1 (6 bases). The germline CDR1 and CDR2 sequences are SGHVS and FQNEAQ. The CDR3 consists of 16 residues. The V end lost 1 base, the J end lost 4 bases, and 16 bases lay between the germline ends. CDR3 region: CASSLGIQGLGTEAFF. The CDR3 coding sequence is TGTGCCAGCAGCTTAGGGATACAGGGTCTGGGCACTGAAGCTTTCTTT. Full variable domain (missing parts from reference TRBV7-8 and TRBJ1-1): GAGVSQSPRYKVAKRGQDVALRCDPISGHVSLFWYQQALGQGPEFLTYFQNEAQLDKSGLPSDRFFAERPEGSVSTLKIQRTQQEDSAVYLCASSLGIQGLGTEAFFGQGTRLTVV.

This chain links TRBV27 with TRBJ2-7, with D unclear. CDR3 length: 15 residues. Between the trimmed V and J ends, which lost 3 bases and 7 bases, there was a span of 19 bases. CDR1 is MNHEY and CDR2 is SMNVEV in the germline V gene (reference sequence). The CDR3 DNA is TGTGCCAGCAGTTTGACCCCTCCCAGCTATTGGGAGCAGTACTTC. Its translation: CASSLTPPSYWEQYF.

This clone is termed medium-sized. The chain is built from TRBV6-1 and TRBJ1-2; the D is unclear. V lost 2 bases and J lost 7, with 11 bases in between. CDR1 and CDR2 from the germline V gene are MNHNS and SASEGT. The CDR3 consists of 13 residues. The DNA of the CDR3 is TGTGCCAGCAGTGAACTTGAATTCGGTGGCTACACCTTC. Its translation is CASSELEFGGYTF.